The TCR beta chain described here comes from a study of T cells in Graves' hyperthyroidism and ophthalmopathy. General observations from the study: It was a median approximately six months before onset that the model predicted ophthalmopathy. Most thyroid clonotypes that were expanded above 0.001 also turned up in blood.

Trimming took 8 bases from V and 2 from J; bases not matched to a gene: 11. Germline values: CDR1 SQVTM, CDR2 ANQGSEA. This CDR3 comprises 14 residues. If no ophthalmopathy progression occurred within 18 months, Graves' hyperthyroidism was stable. Not enrolled were patients with uncontrolled infection, other autoimmune disease, pregnancy or lactation. Amplified TCR beta CDR3 regions came from RNA transcripts. RT-PCR in the first round (using the HTBI primer set) targeted the TCR CDR3. MiXCR, run by TCRdb on the multiplex PCR reads, gives a single entry per CDR3 protein. This sample yields around 580,000 distinct CDR3 sequences, of which around 46% are seen a single time; about 7.8% belongs to the top ten. As to this clonotype: Its target is not known.

The specimen was peripheral blood or thyroid tissue (not recorded which). The sequence was obtained from a woman aged 18-29 years with Graves' hyperthyroidism. The genes are TRBV29-1 and TRBJ1-2, with 7 bases that match TRBD1. In nucleotides, the CDR3 is TGCAGCTTAACCGGCGGACAGGAGAACTATGGCTACACCTTC. Amino acids: CSLTGGQENYGYTF.